These T cell receptor beta chains were read from a single sample in a study of blood T cells in healthy people across ages. TCRdb re-derived calls from the 5' RACE reads in MiXCR, one entry per CDR3 protein. This repertoire shows around 780,000 distinct CDR3 sequences, about 56% found once; its top ten account for 20% to 30%. Specimen: blood. Receptors originate from a middle-aged man in good health. Both conserved end residues are part of each CDR3. D genes are given only for firm matches. Clone size appears in some rows only: once, few, many, or a class for an expanded clone.

d_gene,v_gene,j_gene,abundance,CDR3aa,CDR3nt
-,TRBV7-2,TRBJ2-5,few,CASSLARLGRETQYF,TGTGCCAGCAGCTTAGCGCGGTTAGGTAGAGAGACCCAGTACTTC
TRBD2,TRBV4-1,TRBJ2-1,-,CASSQDPVLAGGSSYNEQFF,TGCGCCAGCAGCCAAGATCCCGTACTAGCGGGAGGATCCTCCTACAATGAGCAGTTCTTC
-,TRBV29-1,TRBJ1-4,few,CSVEDIQATNEKLFF,TGCAGCGTTGAAGACATCCAGGCAACTAATGAAAAACTGTTTTTT
-,TRBV24-1,TRBJ2-1,once,CATSDLEPSGASPYNEQFF,TGTGCCACCAGTGACCTGGAACCCTCCGGGGCAAGTCCCTACAATGAGCAGTTCTTC
-,TRBV4-3,TRBJ1-5,-,CASSQNDGRHSNQPQHF,TGCGCCAGCAGCCAAAATGATGGACGTCATAGCAATCAGCCCCAGCATTTT
-,TRBV4-1,TRBJ2-1,-,CASSQGQGSEQFF,TGCGCCAGCAGCCAAGGCCAAGGGAGTGAGCAGTTCTTC
-,TRBV6-2/TRBV6-3,TRBJ2-1,-,CASNKDLLGPTTPDNEQFF,TGTGCCAGCAACAAGGACCTTCTAGGCCCCACTACCCCGGACAATGAGCAGTTCTTC
-,TRBV5-1,TRBJ2-1,-,CASRQESSYNEQFF,TGCGCCAGCAGGCAAGAGAGCTCCTACAATGAGCAGTTCTTC
-,TRBV15,TRBJ1-2,-,CATSPQTKGGYTF,TGTGCCACCAGCCCACAGACAAAAGGGGGCTACACCTTC
-,TRBV3-1,TRBJ2-3,-,CASSQRRASTDTQYF,TGTGCCAGCAGCCAAAGACGGGCGAGCACAGATACGCAGTATTTT
TRBD1,TRBV20-1,TRBJ2-7,-,CSARDPGQTPYEQYF,TGCAGTGCTAGAGACCCGGGACAGACTCCCTACGAGCAGTACTTC
-,TRBV5-5,TRBJ2-7,-,CASSRGDRFSYEQYF,TGTGCCAGCAGCAGGGGGGATCGGTTCTCCTACGAGCAGTACTTC
TRBD2,TRBV6-5,TRBJ2-4,-,CAIRPFAGDPKNIQYF,TGTGCCATCAGGCCTTTCGCGGGGGACCCCAAAAACATTCAGTACTTC
TRBD2,TRBV7-6,TRBJ2-1,-,CASSLGLGSGGAFNEQFF,TGTGCCAGCAGCTTAGGATTGGGTTCCGGGGGGGCGTTCAATGAGCAGTTCTTC
-,TRBV29-1,TRBJ2-3,-,CSVVGRHTDTQYF,TGCAGCGTTGTGGGCCGACACACAGATACGCAGTATTTT
-,TRBV25-1,TRBJ1-4,-,CASSERSVNEKLFF,TGTGCCAGCAGTGAACGGAGTGTCAATGAAAAACTGTTTTTT
-,TRBV7-2,TRBJ2-1,-,CASSFGGSVGDNERFF,TGTGCCAGCAGCTTTGGGGGGTCCGTTGGTGACAATGAGCGGTTCTTC